The 22 T cell receptor beta chains listed next were all sequenced from one sample in a study of blood T cells in healthy people across ages. PCR was performed a second time for roughly 7 to 12 cycles using a sample-barcoded 5' primer and a J-beta primer mix. TCRdb itself ran the 5' RACE reads through MiXCR, one entry per CDR3 protein. The table lists about 1.4 million distinct CDR3 sequences, roughly 64% of them singletons, with approximately 7% in the top ten. Sequencing input: blood. The source is a young man in good health.

This chain connects TRBV29-1 to TRBJ1-1; D gene unclear. The V and J ends lost 5 bases and 1 base respectively, with 8 bases between them. Germline loops: CDR1 SQVTM, CDR2 ANQGSEA. This CDR3 has 12 residues. CDR3 bases: TGCAGCGTTCAGACCGGGAACACTGAAGCTTTCTTT. This sequence encodes CSVQTGNTEAFF. The whole variable domain, remainder taken from reference TRBV29-1 and TRBJ1-1, is SAVISQKPSRDICQRGTSLTIQCQVDSQVTMMFWYRQQPGQSLTLIATANQGSEATYESGFVIDKFPISRPNLTFSTLTVSNMSPEDSSIYLCSVQTGNTEAFFGQGTRLTVV.

J is TRBJ1-4 and V is TRBV6-6; no firm D call. Germline assignment: CDR1 MNHNY and CDR2 SVGAGI (reference sequence). The length of the CDR3 is 12 residues. The V end was cut by 3 bases, the J end by 8 bases, with 7 bases between. The CDR3 DNA sequence: TGTGCCAGCAGTTATCGAGCGGAAAAACTGTTTTTT. This translates into CASSYRAEKLFF.

The V gene is TRBV29-1, the J gene TRBJ1-2; D perhaps matches TRBD1 (6 bases). This CDR3 spans 13 amino acids. CDR1 is SQVTM and CDR2 is ANQGSEA in the germline V gene. The V and J ends lost 6 bases and 7 bases respectively, with 18 bases between them. The CDR3 loop reads CSVQTPGVVGYTF. The CDR3 DNA sequence: TGCAGCGTACAGACTCCAGGGGTAGTTGGCTACACCTTC.

This clonotype was counted between two and nine times. The chain joins TRBV7-8 to TRBJ1-6; D perhaps matches TRBD1 (6 bases). This CDR3 comprises 19 residues. In germline, CDR1 is SGHVS, CDR2 FQNEAQ. Trimming cost V 1 base and J 5 bases, with 21 bases left between them. CDR3 sequence reads: CASSLVRFGGQINNSPLHF. The CDR3 coding sequence is TGTGCCAGCAGCTTAGTTAGGTTTGGTGGACAGATTAATAATTCACCCCTCCACTTT.

The rearrangement links TRBV7-9 to TRBJ1-2, with a possible D match to TRBD1 (5 bases). The germline CDR1 and CDR2 sequences are SEHNR and FQNEAQ (reference sequence). This CDR3 is 17 amino acids long. V was pared by 1 base and J by 6 bases, with 21 bases between. CDR3 nucleotide sequence: TGTGCCAGCAGCTTAGGGGGGTACAGTAGATCTAGGGATGGCTACACCTTC. This gives the protein CASSLGGYSRSRDGYTF.

This clonotype has only a few counts. V is TRBV7-9 and J is TRBJ1-1; D call uncertain. Trimming removed 5 bases at V and 7 bases at J, with 8 bases between. This CDR3 has 11 amino acids. Germline V gives CDR1 SEHNR, CDR2 FQNEAQ (reference sequence). CDR3 nucleotide sequence: TGTGCCAGCAGCCCTCGGAGTGAAGCTTTCTTT. It yields the protein CASSPRSEAFF.

This sequence joins TRBV6-2 or TRBV6-3 and TRBJ1-2; 7 bases align to TRBD1. The CDR3 length is 15 residues. Germline CDR1 MNHEY, CDR2 SVGEGT. Trimming at V came to 6 bases and at J to 6 bases, leaving 13 bases not matched to a gene. CDR3 sequence reads: CASRPGQAVKDGYTF. CDR3 coding DNA: TGTGCCAGCAGACCAGGACAGGCTGTTAAGGATGGCTACACCTTC.

This clonotype was counted a few times. This chain connects TRBV6-5 to TRBJ2-5, with TRBD1 matching over 9 bases. Per the germline V gene, CDR1 is MNHEY and CDR2 is SVGAGI. The length of the CDR3 is 16 residues. V lost 5 bases and J lost 1; bases outside the gene matches: 8. The CDR3 spells CASSPGTGSLQETQYF. CDR3 coding DNA: TGTGCCAGCAGTCCGGGGACAGGGTCACTCCAAGAGACCCAGTACTTC.

The chain joins TRBV6-1 to TRBJ2-1; 10 nucleotides match TRBD1. V was clipped by 4 bases and J by 10 bases; unmatched bases: 16. Germline values: CDR1 MNHNS, CDR2 SASEGT. CDR3 length: 17 amino acids. CDR3 in DNA: TGTGCCAGCAGTGTTATTCCGGGACAGGGGTCGACGAGGGAGCAGTTCTTC. This sequence encodes CASSVIPGQGSTREQFF.

The sample holds one count of this clonotype. This rearrangement joins TRBV3-1 to TRBJ2-7, with a tentative D call TRBD2 (6 bases). The CDR3 is 16 residues long. Germline values: CDR1 LGHDT, CDR2 YNNKEL (reference sequence). Trimming pared 2 bases from V and 2 bases from J, leaving 16 bases between. This chain's CDR3 is CASSQLSRGNPYEQYF. DNA of the CDR3: TGTGCCAGCAGCCAACTGAGTCGGGGGAACCCCTACGAGCAGTACTTC.

This clonotype was observed a handful of times. The chain links TRBV6-5 to TRBJ1-2; D is perhaps TRBD1 (5 bases). Germline V gene data show CDR1 as MNHEY and CDR2 as SVGAGI. V lost 4 bases, J lost 6 bases, and 15 bases lay in between. The CDR3 totals 14 residues. The CDR3 bases are TGTGCCAGCAGTTCATACGGGACCAGGAATGGCTACACCTTC. This encodes CASSSYGTRNGYTF.

In this sample, this clonotype turned up a few times. The rearrangement uses TRBV29-1 and TRBJ2-7; 7 bases line up with TRBD1. There are 13 residues in the CDR3. The germline V gene encodes CDR1 SQVTM and CDR2 ANQGSEA. V was pared by 7 bases and J by 2 bases, with 8 bases of the junction left unmatched. This CDR3 reads CSARDSVTYEQYF. CDR3 DNA sequence: TGCAGCGCCAGGGACAGCGTGACCTACGAGCAGTACTTC.

The V gene is TRBV28, the J gene TRBJ2-1; TRBD1 aligns across 7 bases. After removal of 2 bases from V and 4 bases from J, the junction contained 5 bases not matched to a gene. The CDR3 loop spans 15 amino acids. Germline values: CDR1 MDHEN, CDR2 SYDVKM. The CDR3 loop is CASSLGDSRYNEQFF. CDR3 in DNA: TGTGCCAGCAGTTTAGGGGACAGCAGGTACAATGAGCAGTTCTTC.

This chain connects TRBV12-5 to TRBJ2-1, with TRBD2 matching 11 bases. Losses at the gene ends were 2 bases for V and 3 bases for J; bases not matched to a gene: 0. CDR1 LGHNT and CDR2 FRNRAP come from the germline V gene. The CDR3 has 15 residues. The CDR3 here is CASGLTSGSYNEQFF. The CDR3 DNA reads as TGTGCTAGTGGTTTGACTAGCGGGAGCTACAATGAGCAGTTCTTC.

The chain combines TRBV29-1 with TRBJ1-1; no reliable D call. This CDR3 is 13 amino acids long. Germline V gene data show CDR1 as SQVTM and CDR2 as ANQGSEA. Deletions cut 0 bases from V and 0 bases from J, with 5 bases between. The CDR3 spells CSVEDLVNTEAFF. As DNA, the CDR3 is TGCAGCGTTGAAGATCTAGTGAACACTGAAGCTTTCTTT.

V and J are TRBV20-1 and TRBJ2-1; D is possibly TRBD1 (6 bases). Trimming cost V 0 bases and J 6 bases, with 9 bases left between them. Germline assignment: CDR1 DFQATT and CDR2 SNEGSKA (reference sequence). This CDR3 has 13 amino acids. CDR3 loop: CSAREQGFNEQFF. The CDR3 DNA reads as TGCAGTGCTAGAGAGCAGGGGTTCAATGAGCAGTTCTTC.

CDR3 sequence reads: CATAENSYEQYF. CDR3 DNA sequence: TGTGCCACGGCTGAGAACTCCTACGAGCAGTACTTC. The rearrangement links TRBV24-1 to TRBJ2-5; D not certain. TRBJ2-7 explains the end of the DNA better; the J call may be wrong. CDR3 length: 12 amino acids. Germline V gene data show CDR1 as KGHDR and CDR2 as SFDVKD.

The rearrangement links TRBV10-3 to TRBJ2-1, with D perhaps TRBD2 (5 bases). This CDR3 is built from 12 residues. V lost 5 bases and J 10 bases, leaving 12 bases between the germline ends. Germline V gene data show CDR1 as ENHRY and CDR2 as SYGVKD. CDR3 bases: TGTGCCATCAGTACTAGTCTCGGCGAGCAGTTCTTC. Translation: CAISTSLGEQFF.

The V and J genes are TRBV20-1 and TRBJ2-5; 12 positions agree with TRBD2. Germline lookup yields CDR1 DFQATT and CDR2 SNEGSKA (reference sequence). This CDR3 spans 16 amino acids. The V gene end was trimmed by 5 bases and the J gene end by 11 bases; junction bases not matched to a gene: 18. CDR3 sequence (DNA): TGCAGTGCTCGACACCCCCTAGCGGGGGGGAACAATGAGCAGTACTTC. It is translated as CSARHPLAGGNNEQYF.

The rearrangement joins TRBV18 to TRBJ1-2; no reliable D call. CDR1 and CDR2 (germline): KGHSH, LQKENI. The CDR3 runs 13 residues. Trimming left V 3 bases short and J 8 bases short, with 13 bases between. Written as DNA, the CDR3 is TGTGCCAGCTCACCTGATACCACCCAGGGCTACACCTTC. Its protein is CASSPDTTQGYTF.

The rearrangement joins TRBV28 to TRBJ1-2; D is uncertain. Trimming took 1 base from V and 3 from J, leaving 6 bases between them. The CDR3 runs 13 residues. Germline CDR1 and CDR2: MDHEN and SYDVKM. CDR3 in amino acids: CASSLYGYYGYTF. CDR3 sequence (DNA): TGTGCCAGCAGTTTATACGGGTACTATGGCTACACCTTC.

This clonotype occurred once. The chain uses TRBV28 and TRBJ1-2, with D maybe TRBD1 (5 bases). Trimming removed 4 bases from V and 3 bases from J, with 18 bases in between. This CDR3 spans 16 amino acids. Per the germline V gene, CDR1 is MDHEN and CDR2 is SYDVKM. The CDR3 spells CASSSQPFRDHYGYTF. The CDR3 region has the DNA TGTGCCAGCAGTTCCCAGCCCTTCAGGGACCACTATGGCTACACCTTC.